This is a list of T cell receptor beta chains from one sample in a study of response to subunit inactivated influenza vaccine. TCRdb re-called the RT-PCR reads with MiXCR, one entry per CDR3 protein. This table holds over 150,000 distinct CDR3 sequences, about a tenth found once. The source material was non-naive T cells sorted from PBMCs, sampled on the day of vaccination. Receptors were obtained from a man between 50 and 59 years old who received an inactivated influenza vaccine. Both conserved end residues are part of each CDR3. A D gene is named only where the DNA matches it firmly. Not every row has a clone size; where given, it reads once, few, many or a size class.

v_gene	len	abundance	d_gene	j_gene	CDR3nt	CDR3aa
TRBV24-1	15	few	NA	TRBJ2-3	TGTGCCACCAGTGACACCGGGACTGCCACAGATACGCAGTATTTT	CATSDTGTATDTQYF
TRBV5-1	16	many	TRBD1	TRBJ1-4	TGCGCCAGCAGCTTGGAACAGGGGGCTGCTAATGAAAAACTGTTTTTT	CASSLEQGAANEKLFF
TRBV7-3	15	few	TRBD2	TRBJ2-2	TGTGCCAGCAGCGTCGGGACTAGCGGCACCGGGGAGCTGTTTTTT	CASSVGTSGTGELFF
TRBV7-2	15	NA	NA	TRBJ2-3	TGTGCCAGCAGCTTAGTAGGTTTGCCTTCAGATACGCAGTATTTT	CASSLVGLPSDTQYF
TRBV7-2	15	NA	TRBD1	TRBJ2-2	TGTGCCAGCAGCGCCTATCAGGGGGCGGGCGGGGAGCTGTTTTTT	CASSAYQGAGGELFF
TRBV18	11	many	NA	TRBJ2-3	TGTGCCAGCTCGCGTGCAGATACGCAGTATTTT	CASSRADTQYF
TRBV11-3	11	NA	NA	TRBJ2-7	TGTGCCAGCAGCTTCAACTACGAGCAGTACTTC	CASSFNYEQYF
TRBV5-5	13	many	TRBD1	TRBJ1-2	TGTGCCAGCAGAGTGACAGGGGGCTATGGCTACACCTTC	CASRVTGGYGYTF
TRBV6-1	13	few	NA	TRBJ2-5	TGTGCCACATGCCCGGGGGCCGGGGAGACCCAGTACTTC	CATCPGAGETQYF
TRBV2	15	few	NA	TRBJ2-3	TGTGCCAGCAGTGAATTCGGGCGGCGAGAAGATACGCAGTATTTT	CASSEFGRREDTQYF
TRBV5-6	15	few	NA	TRBJ1-1	TGTGCCAGCAGCGCAACGGACAGATTGAACACTGAAGCTTTCTTT	CASSATDRLNTEAFF
TRBV6-2/TRBV6-3	20	few	TRBD1	TRBJ1-4	TGTGCCAGCAGCCCCTCCGGGACAGGGGTGACCCGCCGCCCACATGAAAAACTGTTTTTT	CASSPSGTGVTRRPHEKLFF
TRBV12-3/TRBV12-4	15	few	TRBD2	TRBJ2-1	TGTGCCAGCAGTTTTAGCGGGGGGGCAGGGGATGAGCAGTTCTTC	CASSFSGGAGDEQFF
TRBV2	11	few	NA	TRBJ2-7	TGTGCCAGCAGTGAGTCCGGAGGACAGTACTTC	CASSESGGQYF
TRBV5-1	13	NA	NA	TRBJ2-2	TGCGCCAGCACAGTGTCGGGCACCGGGGAGCTGTTTTTT	CASTVSGTGELFF
TRBV3-1	12	NA	NA	TRBJ1-6	TGTGCCAGCAGAGAGATTAATTCACCCCTCCACTTT	CASREINSPLHF
TRBV18	17	NA	TRBD2	TRBJ2-1	TGTGCCAGCTCACAAGCTACGGGACTAGCGGCCTACAATGAGCAGTTCTTC	CASSQATGLAAYNEQFF